These 24 T cell receptor beta chains originate from one sample sequenced in a study of blood T cell repertoires in COVID-19. Profiling relied on immunoSEQ multiplex PCR, and the TCRdb table lists in-frame clones only, not all of them. The sample has around 81,000 clones, more than 75% seen once. The sample taken for sequencing was peripheral blood. These receptor sequences come from a human donor in a cohort sampled during active COVID-19.

The rearrangement links TRBV2 to TRBJ1-2; D is perhaps TRBD1 (5 bases). Trimming stripped 6 bases from V and 5 bases from J, with 19 bases between. Germline V gene lookup returns CDR1 SNHLY and CDR2 FYNNEI. The CDR3 loop spans 15 amino acids. The CDR3 DNA reads as TGTGCCAGCAGGGACGGACTCCGGAGGGGTTATGGCTACACCTTC. Translating gives CASRDGLRRGYGYTF.

V usage is TRBV19 and J usage is TRBJ2-3, with 12 bases matching TRBD2. Germline V lookup: CDR1 LNHDA, CDR2 SQIVND (reference sequence). Germline trimming cut 8 bases from V and 6 bases from J; bases unmatched to any gene: 9. The CDR3 contains 15 residues. In DNA form, the CDR3 reads TGTGCCAGTCGCGGACTAGCGGGGTCGAGGGATACGCAGTATTTT. This codes for CASRGLAGSRDTQYF.

The rearrangement links TRBV20-1 to TRBJ2-7; the D is unclear. The length of the CDR3 is 15 residues. Trimming cost V 3 bases and J 0 bases, with 15 bases left between them. The germline gives CDR1 DFQATT, CDR2 SNEGSKA (reference sequence). CDR3 region: CSASFPQTSSYEQYF. The CDR3 nucleotides read TGCAGTGCTAGTTTTCCTCAAACAAGCTCCTACGAGCAGTACTTC.

The chain uses TRBV7-3 and TRBJ2-1; 12 nucleotides match TRBD2. CDR3 size: 16 residues. Trimming cost V 1 base and J 7 bases; bases outside gene matches: 5. Looked up from germline, CDR1 is SGHTA and CDR2 is FQGTGA. This CDR3 reads CASSLIGLAGTNEQFF. In nucleotides, the CDR3 is TGTGCCAGCAGCTTAATAGGACTAGCGGGGACTAATGAGCAGTTCTTC. The entire variable domain, with the rest obtained from reference TRBV7-3 and TRBJ2-1, is as follows: GAGVSQTPSNKVTEKGKYVELRCDPISGHTALYWYRQSLGQGPEFLIYFQGTGAADDSGLPNDRFFAVRPEGSVSTLKIQRTERGDSAVYLCASSLIGLAGTNEQFFGPGTRLTVL.

The chain joins TRBV21-1 to TRBJ2-7; TRBD2 is taken as the D call from the table, unchecked against the DNA. TRBV21-1 is a pseudogene. The CDR3 covers 17 residues. CDR3 sequence reads: CASSKGALAGVAYEQYF. For the CDR3, the DNA is TGTGCCAGCAGCAAAGGAGCCCTAGCGGGGGTGGCCTACGAGCAGTACTTC.

This clone appeared once. The J gene is TRBJ2-3, the V gene TRBV6-1, with D maybe TRBD2 (6 bases). CDR1 is MNHNS and CDR2 is SASEGT in the germline V gene. Trimming pared 1 base from V and 2 bases from J, leaving 10 bases between. This CDR3 region has 15 residues. Here the CDR3 reads CASSEGRGLTDTQYF. DNA of the CDR3: TGTGCCAGCAGTGAAGGGAGGGGCCTCACAGATACGCAGTATTTT.

The V gene is TRBV2, the J gene TRBJ1-1, with TRBD1 identical over 9 bases. V lost 11 bases to trimming and J lost 8 bases; unmatched junction nucleotides: 9. This CDR3 contains 12 residues. Germline CDR1 is SNHLY and CDR2 is FYNNEI. CDR3 in DNA: TGTGCCCTAGTGGGACAGGGTTCCGAAGCTTTCTTT. It encodes CALVGQGSEAFF.

J is TRBJ2-7 and V is TRBV11-2; TRBD1 might be the D (5 bases). This CDR3 contains 13 residues. The V gene's germline CDR1 is SGHAT and CDR2 FQNNGV. With 1 base removed from V and 5 bases from J, the gap between germline ends came to 9 bases. The CDR3, as DNA: TGTGCCAGCAGCTTAGCAGGGTCCCACGAGCAGTACTTC. Amino acid sequence: CASSLAGSHEQYF.

The chain joins TRBV15 to TRBJ2-7; D might be TRBD2 (6 bases). Trimming shortened V by 1 base and J by 2 bases, and 9 bases separated the two germline ends. CDR1 is LNHNV and CDR2 is YYDKDF in the germline V gene (reference sequence). The length of the CDR3 is 14 residues. The CDR3 sequence: CATSRAGGTYEQYF. Here the CDR3 DNA reads TGTGCCACCAGCAGAGCCGGGGGAACCTACGAGCAGTACTTC.

This chain links TRBV4-2 with TRBJ2-7; TRBD2 agrees at 7 bases. CDR1 and CDR2 from the germline V gene are LGHNA and YNFKEQ. The ends lost 0 bases at V and 3 bases at J; junction bases unmatched: 5. The CDR3 is 15 residues long. DNA for the CDR3: TGTGCCAGCAGCCAAGAGGCTAGCGGCAACTACGAGCAGTACTTC. Its protein is CASSQEASGNYEQYF.

This chain links TRBV19 with TRBJ1-4, with TRBD1 identical over 7 bases. V trimming: 5 bases; J trimming: 8 bases; junction bases outside the gene matches: 20. From germline, CDR1 is LNHDA and CDR2 SQIVND (reference sequence). The CDR3 has 18 amino acids. CDR3 residues: CASSSPRGQPTEEEKLFF. The CDR3 region has the DNA TGTGCCAGTAGTTCTCCAAGGGGGCAGCCAACCGAGGAGGAAAAACTGTTTTTT.

This chain connects TRBV6-2 or TRBV6-3 to TRBJ1-5; D is ambiguous. The ends were cut back, 0 bases at V and 3 bases at J, with 18 bases in the middle. The germline CDR1 and CDR2 sequences are MNHEY and SVGEGT. The CDR3 runs to 18 residues. CDR3: CASSYSKEGPGFNQPQHF. The CDR3 nucleotides read TGTGCCAGCAGTTACTCGAAAGAGGGCCCGGGATTCAATCAGCCCCAGCATTTT.

The chain uses TRBV29-1 and TRBJ2-7; TRBD1 agrees at 7 bases. The CDR3 covers 16 residues. Germline values: CDR1 SQVTM, CDR2 ANQGSEA. V shed 6 bases, J shed 2 bases, and the junction held 16 bases outside the gene matches. The CDR3 bases are TGCAGCGTCAACCCCCCCCGAGACAGGGACCCCTACGAGCAGTACTTC. It codes for CSVNPPRDRDPYEQYF.

This clone occurred once. CDR3 amino acids: CASSRHRTDSSYNSPLHF. The CDR3 DNA follows: TGTGCCAGCAGCCGCCACCGGACAGATAGCTCCTATAATTCACCCCTCCACTTT. The chain carries TRBV25-1 and TRBJ1-6; possible D gene TRBD1, 6 bases. The CDR3 has 18 amino acids. The V end lost 6 bases, the J end lost 0 bases, and 18 bases lay between the germline ends. Germline V lookup: CDR1 MGHDK, CDR2 SYGVNS.

The CDR3 sequence is CASSPNRLSDTEAFF. For the CDR3, the DNA is TGCGCCAGCAGCCCCAACAGGCTCTCGGACACTGAAGCTTTCTTT. V usage is TRBV5-1 and J usage is TRBJ1-1, with TRBD1 as a possible D gene (5 bases). V shed 4 bases and J shed 3 bases, with 16 bases lying between them. The CDR3 totals 15 residues. CDR1 is SGHRS, CDR2 YFSETQ, per germline.

In this sample, this clone turned up a few times. The genes are TRBV4-1 and TRBJ1-5, with 8 bases identical to TRBD1. This CDR3 comprises 14 residues. The V gene's germline CDR1 is MGHRA and CDR2 YSYEKL. The J segment lost 10 bases and the V segment lost 3 bases, leaving 8 bases of the junction unmatched. CDR3 region: CASSQTGVRSPQHF. CDR3 sequence (DNA): TGCGCCAGCAGCCAGACAGGGGTTCGTAGTCCCCAGCATTTT.

The chain combines TRBV5-6 with TRBJ1-1, with 7 bases identical to TRBD1. The CDR3 has 16 residues. The germline V gene has CDR1 SGHDT and CDR2 YYEEEE. J gave up 0 bases and V 2 bases, and 7 bases lay outside the gene matches. The CDR3 sequence is CASSLLAGGMNTEAFF. In DNA form, the CDR3 reads TGTGCCAGCAGCTTATTGGCAGGGGGAATGAACACTGAAGCTTTCTTT.

The V call is TRBV7-3, the J call TRBJ2-3; 13 nucleotides agree with TRBD2. The V gene end was trimmed by 5 bases and the J gene end by 6 bases; junction bases not matched to a gene: 5. There are 15 residues in the CDR3. Germline CDR1 and CDR2: SGHTA and FQGTGA. The DNA for the CDR3 is TGTGCCAGCAGCAAGGGACTAGCGGGGAGGGATACGCAGTATTTT. It encodes CASSKGLAGRDTQYF.

This chain connects TRBV7-2 to TRBJ2-7; TRBD2 might be the D (6 bases). The CDR3 has 14 residues. The germline gives CDR1 SGHTA, CDR2 FQGNSA. V was clipped by 1 base and J by 1 base, with 8 bases between them. The CDR3 DNA reads TGTGCCAGCAGCTTAGGCGGGGCGTCCTACGAGCAGTACTTC. Translation: CASSLGGASYEQYF.

The gene calls are TRBV5-6 and TRBJ2-7, with 10 bases matching TRBD1. The CDR3 is made up of 14 amino acids. J was trimmed by 6 bases and V by 7 bases; bases with no gene match: 10. The germline CDR1 and CDR2 sequences are SGHDT and YYEEEE. The CDR3 bases are TGTGCCAGCCGAGACAGGGGGCGGGAGTCCGAGCAGTACTTC. As protein: CASRDRGRESEQYF.

This clone was seen a handful of times. The V and J genes are TRBV5-1 and TRBJ1-2; a possible D gene is TRBD1 (5 bases). V shed 1 base and J shed 4 bases, with 8 bases lying between them. The CDR3 extends over 13 amino acids. Germline values: CDR1 SGHRS, CDR2 YFSETQ. This CDR3 reads CASSLLGLYGYTF. The CDR3 nucleotides are TGCGCCAGCAGCTTGTTGGGACTCTATGGCTACACCTTC.

J is TRBJ1-4 and V is TRBV7-9; 9 bases line up with TRBD1. CDR1 and CDR2 (germline): SEHNR, FQNEAQ (reference sequence). Trimming at V came to 4 bases and at J to 3 bases, leaving 3 bases not matched to a gene. The CDR3 totals 15 residues. The CDR3 region has the DNA TGTGCCAGCAGCTCGGGACAGGGCGCTAATGAAAAACTGTTTTTT. It yields the protein CASSSGQGANEKLFF.

V gene TRBV12-2 combines with J gene TRBJ1-2. TRBV12-2 is a known pseudogene. The CDR3 contains 15 residues. The CDR3 coding sequence is TGTGCAAGTCGCTTAGCCGGGCCAATTAGCGATGGCTACACCTTC. As protein: CASRLAGPISDGYTF.

The chain employs TRBV29-1 and TRBJ1-1, with D hard to call. V was cut by 4 bases and J by 1 base, with 13 bases left in between. CDR3 size: 14 residues. Germline V gene data show CDR1 as SQVTM and CDR2 as ANQGSEA. The CDR3 here is CSVARAAGNTEAFF. As DNA, the CDR3 is TGCAGCGTTGCAAGGGCCGCGGGGAACACTGAAGCTTTCTTT.